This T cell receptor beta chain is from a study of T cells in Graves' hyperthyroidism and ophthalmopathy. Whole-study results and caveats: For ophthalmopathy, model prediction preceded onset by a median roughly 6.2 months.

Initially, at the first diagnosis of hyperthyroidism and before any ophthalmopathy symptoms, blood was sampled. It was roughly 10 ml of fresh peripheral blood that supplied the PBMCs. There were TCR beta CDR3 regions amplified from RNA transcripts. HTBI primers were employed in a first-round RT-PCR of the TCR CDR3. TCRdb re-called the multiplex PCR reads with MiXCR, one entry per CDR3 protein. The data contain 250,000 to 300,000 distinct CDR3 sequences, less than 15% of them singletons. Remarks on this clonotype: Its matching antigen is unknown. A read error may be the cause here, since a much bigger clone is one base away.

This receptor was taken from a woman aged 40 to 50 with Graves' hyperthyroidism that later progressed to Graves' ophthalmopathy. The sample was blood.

The DNA of the CDR3 is TGTGCCAGCAGGAACCTGTTTAATCAGCCCCGGCATTTT. This gives the protein CASRNLFNQPRHF. The J gene is TRBJ1-5, the V gene TRBV2; no firm D call. The CDR3 extends over 13 amino acids. Germline V gives CDR1 SNHLY, CDR2 FYNNEI.